The clone carrying this T cell receptor (beta chain) was detected a few times. Its antigen is not known. The data are from a study of human T cells and chemical hapten exposure. TCRdb itself ran the RACE reads through MiXCR, one entry per CDR3 protein. Among 75,000 to 100,000 distinct CDR3 sequences listed, 7% to 10% were seen once. Germline lookup yields CDR1 DFQATT and CDR2 SNEGSKA (reference sequence). CDR3 length: 15 amino acids. V was pared by 4 bases and J by 3 bases, with 11 bases of the junction left unmatched. General observations from the study: Expanded TCRs made up significantly more big CDR3 similarity clusters than controls did.

Time point: patch test 2, 6 weeks after DPC sensitization. Specified treatment: therapeutic diphenylcyclopropenone sensitization with weekly scalp DPC. The chain is built from TRBV20-1 and TRBJ2-7; TRBD2 aligns across 8 bases. The starting material was whole blood, obtained in connection with sensitization to the hapten diphenylcyclopropenone (DPC). The sequence came from a woman aged 40 to 55 with alopecia areata. Some clones in this sample may be carry-over from other donors' samples. CDR3 sequence: CSANSGTSFRYEQYF. CDR3 DNA: TGCAGTGCTAATTCCGGGACTAGTTTCCGCTACGAGCAGTACTTC.